A selection of T cell receptor beta chains follows, all from one sample in a study of shared clonotypes between healthy human individuals. Clones were read by immunoSEQ multiplex PCR, and TCRdb kept only the in-frame ones, dropping some. The sample contains about 1 million clones, about 77% of which appear only once. Sequencing was performed on memory CD4+ T cells sorted from blood. Every receptor here comes from a man aged 18 to 29 in good health. Each CDR3 is given without its conserved first and last residue.

j_call v_call cdr3_aa
TRBJ2-4 TRBV5-8 ASSLGREGHLAKNIQY
TRBJ2-5 TRBV5-1 ASSLSGVDGTQY
TRBJ2-7 TRBV10-3 AITFRDIKNSGPYEQY
TRBJ2-1 TRBV14 ASSPRRGTTSLNEQF
TRBJ1-5 TRBV30 AWSDRGSNQPQH
TRBJ2-5 TRBV6-6 ASSLNRGMRETQY
TRBJ2-7 TRBV14 ASSRLRTGVGYEQY
TRBJ1-3 TRBV5-4 ASSQGGSASGNTIY
TRBJ1-2 TRBV6-1 ASKGQVDGYT
TRBJ1-5 TRBV6-1 GITEYSNQPQH
TRBJ2-7 TRBV18 ASSPDRGTYEQY
TRBJ1-2 TRBV19 ASSIGDSGNYGYT
TRBJ2-5 TRBV6-4 ASSDGKYQETQY
TRBJ1-2 TRBV4-3 ASSQDLGAHSYGYT
TRBJ1-1 TRBV4-2 ASSPQGIGTEAF
TRBJ1-5 TRBV10-1 ASRRRNSNQPQH
TRBJ2-7 TRBV7-8 ASSLLYEQY
TRBJ1-2 TRBV5-8 ASTRIRGKGQAYGYT
TRBJ1-2 TRBV2 ASSVGQGDGYT
TRBJ1-5 TRBV6-1 ASSEEGGLNQPQH
TRBJ2-7 TRBV5-8 ASSPDNSYEQY
TRBJ2-2 TRBV2 ASSLQGVGNTGELF
TRBJ1-3 TRBV30 AWSVVSGNTIY
TRBJ2-1 TRBV10-2 ASTPGRLPYNEQF
TRBJ2-5 TRBV5-1 ASSRTSGVTQY
TRBJ1-4 TRBV6-6 ATRLQQGNTNEKLF
TRBJ1-2 TRBV5-1 ASSPNLQGDGYT
TRBJ2-7 TRBV5-4 ASSLGRAPYEQY
TRBJ2-7 TRBV6-5 ASSSGTYEQY
TRBJ2-7 TRBV10-3 AISESQGQGFSYEQY
TRBJ1-1 TRBV29-1 SVRAENTEAF